This is a list of T cell receptor beta chains from one sample in a study of blood T cell repertoires in COVID-19. The repertoire was sequenced with immunoSEQ multiplex PCR; TCRdb's copy has only in-frame clones and lacks some. The sample has 97,000 or so clones, roughly 86% seen once. Source material: peripheral blood. The receptors stem from a man in his fifties with active or convalescent COVID-19. The CDR3 runs from the conserved cysteine through the conserved F or W. A D gene is named only where the DNA matches it firmly. Some rows have no size entry. The others give once, few or many, or a class for an expanded clone.

j_call v_call d_call clone_size cdr3_nt cdr3_aa
TRBJ1-1 TRBV28 . . TGTGCCAGCATGGAGGGGAACACTGAAGCTTTCTTT CASMEGNTEAFF
TRBJ1-2 TRBV6-5 TRBD1 . TGTGCCAGCAGTTCGCCGGGACAGGGCTATGGCTACACCTTC CASSSPGQGYGYTF
TRBJ1-2 TRBV6-5 . . TGTGCCAGCAGCCTCGGGGGGCACGGCGGCTACACCTTC CASSLGGHGGYTF
TRBJ1-6 TRBV2 . . TGTGCCAGCAGTAGTCGCGGCCCTACTATTAATTCACCCCTCCACTTT CASSSRGPTINSPLHF
TRBJ1-5 TRBV12-3/TRBV12-4 . . TGTGCCAGCGGTACCAACCCGGGACAGCCCCAGCATTTT CASGTNPGQPQHF
TRBJ2-3 TRBV11-2 . . TGTGCCAGCAGCTTAGGAGGCGGGGCCGCAGATACGCAGTATTTT CASSLGGGAADTQYF
TRBJ2-4 TRBV10-1 . . TGCGCCAGCAGTGAAGGCAGTAGCGGCCGAAAAAACATTCAGTACTTC CASSEGSSGRKNIQYF
TRBJ2-1 TRBV18 TRBD2 . TGTGCCAGCTCACAAACCGGGACTAGCGGGGTGTATGAGCAGTTCTTC CASSQTGTSGVYEQFF
TRBJ1-4 TRBV29-1 TRBD1 . TGCAGCGTTGTCGGACAGGGAGGCGAAAAACTGTTTTTT CSVVGQGGEKLFF
TRBJ2-5 TRBV14 . . TGTGCCAGCAGCCAAGCGGGGGGCGGGAAGGAGACCCAGTACTTC CASSQAGGGKETQYF
TRBJ1-1 TRBV10-3 TRBD1 . TGTGCCATCAGTAGACAGGGAGACACTGAAGCTTTCTTT CAISRQGDTEAFF
TRBJ1-3 TRBV2 . . TGTGCCAGCAGTGTACAGGGTGACGGAAACACCATATATTTT CASSVQGDGNTIYF
TRBJ2-7 TRBV28 . few TGTGCCAGCAGTTTCGAGGGCAGGAAAGGCTACGAGCAGTACTTC CASSFEGRKGYEQYF
TRBJ2-2 TRBV19 TRBD2 . TGTGCCAGTAGTATGCGGGTCACTAGCGGGGGGCCAGGGGAGCTGTTTTTT CASSMRVTSGGPGELFF
TRBJ1-1 TRBV10-3 TRBD1 . TGTGCCATCAGTCGGACAGGGGACATGAACACTGAAGCTTTCTTT CAISRTGDMNTEAFF
TRBJ1-5 TRBV7-9 . few TGTGCCAGCAGCACACAGAACAGCAATCAGCCCCAGCATTTT CASSTQNSNQPQHF
TRBJ2-2 TRBV18 TRBD1 . TGTGCCAGCTCACCGGACAGGGGGCCCGGGGAGCTGTTTTTT CASSPDRGPGELFF
TRBJ1-1 TRBV5-8 . . TGTGCCAGCAGTCTTCGGGGGGGAGCTTCCACTGAAGCTTTCTTT CASSLRGGASTEAFF
TRBJ2-4 TRBV5-1 . . TGCGCCAGCAGCTTGGACTCCGGAGTCGTTAGGTACTTC CASSLDSGVVRYF
TRBJ2-3 TRBV5-1 . . TGCGCCAGCAGCTTGGAAGGCCCGAGGGATACGCAGTATTTT CASSLEGPRDTQYF
TRBJ1-1 TRBV11-3 . . TGTGCCAGCAGCTTAGTCGGGGAAACTGAAGCTTTCTTT CASSLVGETEAFF
TRBJ1-5 TRBV30 . . TGTGCCTGGAGTGTCGGTAGCAATCAGCCCCAGCATTTT CAWSVGSNQPQHF
TRBJ1-3 TRBV2 . . TGTGCCAGCAGTGGCTGGGAAGGGGCGAGAGGAAACACCATATATTTT CASSGWEGARGNTIYF
TRBJ1-1 TRBV14 . . TGTGCCAGCAGCCAAGAAGTATTGCTGGGCAGCAAGGATCGGGCTTTCTTT CASSQEVLLGSKDRAFF
TRBJ2-5 TRBV28 . . TGTGCCAGCAGTTTGGCTAGCCAAGAGACCCAGTACTTC CASSLASQETQYF
TRBJ1-5 TRBV7-9 . few TGTGCCAGCAGCCTGGGACAACTCAATCAGCCCCAGCATTTT CASSLGQLNQPQHF
TRBJ2-3 TRBV9 . . TGTGCCAGCAGCGTAGGAGGGGGGGCGGATACGCAGTATTTT CASSVGGGADTQYF
TRBJ1-2 TRBV5-6 TRBD1 . TGTGCCAGCAGCTTGGGACAGGGACCTGGCTACACCTTC CASSLGQGPGYTF
TRBJ2-5 TRBV4-1 TRBD2 . TGCGCCAGCAGCCAAGGAAGACTAGCGGGGGAAGAGACCCAGTACTTC CASSQGRLAGEETQYF
TRBJ1-5 TRBV6-1 . . TGTGCCAGCAGTGAAGCGTCCGGGCAGCCCCAGCATTTT CASSEASGQPQHF
TRBJ1-2 TRBV10-3 . . TGTGCCATCAGTGGCCCCCAGGTGGTCTATGGCTACACCTTC CAISGPQVVYGYTF
TRBJ1-3 TRBV5-1 . . TGCGCCAGCAGCTTGGCAGGGATTGGAAACACCATATATTTT CASSLAGIGNTIYF
TRBJ1-1 TRBV9 TRBD1 once TGTGCCAGCAGCGCAACAGGGGCAGGAGCTGAAGCTTTCTTT CASSATGAGAEAFF
TRBJ1-4 TRBV28 . once TGTGCCAGCAGTTCATCAGGGGCTACTAATGAAAAACTGTTTTTT CASSSSGATNEKLFF
TRBJ2-2 TRBV19 TRBD1 . TGTGCCAGTAGTACGGGCCGGGACAGGGGGTTCACCGGGGAGCTGTTTTTT CASSTGRDRGFTGELFF
TRBJ2-1 TRBV29-1 . . TGCAGCGTTGAAGAAGACAGGACCAATGAGCAGTTCTTC CSVEEDRTNEQFF
TRBJ1-3 TRBV19 . . TGTGCCAGTAGTTCCAGGGAGGCTGGAAACACCATATATTTT CASSSREAGNTIYF
TRBJ1-5 TRBV28 TRBD1 . TGTGCCAGCAGTCCCAAACAGGGGGCAAGCAATCAGCCCCAGCATTTT CASSPKQGASNQPQHF
TRBJ1-5 TRBV12-3/TRBV12-4 TRBD1 . TGTGCCAGCAGTTCCAGGGGGAATCAGCCCCAGCATTTT CASSSRGNQPQHF
TRBJ1-2 TRBV21-1 . . TGTGCCAGCAGCAAAATGGGGACTTTTTATGGCTACACCTTC CASSKMGTFYGYTF
TRBJ2-2 TRBV10-1 TRBD1 . TGCGCCAGCAGTGTGGACAGGGGACCTAACACCGGGGAGCTGTTTTTT CASSVDRGPNTGELFF
TRBJ1-2 TRBV28 . . TGTGCCAGCAGCCCCTCCGGTACAGGATTTAACTATGGCTACACCTTC CASSPSGTGFNYGYTF
TRBJ2-7 TRBV5-1 . . TGCGCCAGCAGCTTGGACAGATCCTACGAGCAGTACTTC CASSLDRSYEQYF
TRBJ1-2 TRBV24-1 . . TGTGCCACCAGTGGGGGCTCCTATGGCTACACCTTC CATSGGSYGYTF
TRBJ1-4 TRBV5-6 . . TGTGCCAGCAGCTCCCAAGGTATAAGAGGGGAAAAACTGTTTTTT CASSSQGIRGEKLFF
TRBJ1-5 TRBV6-5 TRBD1 . TGTGCCAGTCGACAGGGTAATCAGCCCCAGCATTTT CASRQGNQPQHF
TRBJ2-1 TRBV11-2 . . TGTGCCAGCAGCTTAGAGGGAAACAGGCCCAATGAGCAGTTCTTC CASSLEGNRPNEQFF
TRBJ1-6 TRBV7-9 . . TGTGCCAGCACTCCGGCGGCGGGGTTGAATTCACCCCTCCACTTT CASTPAAGLNSPLHF
TRBJ1-5 TRBV19 . . TGTGCCAGTAGTATAAGAGACAGCCATAGCAATCAGCCCCAGCATTTT CASSIRDSHSNQPQHF